Below, one T cell receptor beta chain is given with its context. This CDR3 has 15 amino acids. Germline loops: CDR1 SGHAT, CDR2 FQNNGV. The V end lost 1 base, the J end lost 2 bases, and 11 bases lay between the germline ends. This entry is derived from a study of blood T cell repertoires in COVID-19. The assay was immunoSEQ multiplex PCR, and TCRdb's table has in-frame clones only and misses some. The sample includes roughly 400,000 clones, over 75% of them seen just once. This sequence was found in a man in his thirties or forties who had recovered from COVID-19. The sample comprised PBMCs or T cells enriched from blood (not recorded which). The chain combines TRBV11-2 with TRBJ1-2; D possibly corresponds to TRBD1 (6 bases). CDR3 residues: CASSLAGTLNYGYTF. The CDR3 region has the DNA TGTGCCAGCAGCTTAGCGGGGACACTGAACTATGGCTACACCTTC.